This T cell receptor beta chain was recorded in a study of OX40 agonist ivuxolimab in advanced cancers. Sequenced by immunoSEQ multiplex PCR; TCRdb stores in-frame clones only, minus some. The top ten hold about 1.8% of the sample, which has tens of thousands of clones, about 91% seen once. The specimen was CD4+ or CD8+ T cells sorted from blood, collected in a trial of the OX40 agonist ivuxolimab. The sequence was obtained from an adult with an advanced solid tumor such as melanoma, head and neck, liver or kidney cancer.

CDR3 protein: CASSNNGGTETQYF. The DNA of the CDR3 is TGTGCCAGCAGCAATAACGGGGGAACTGAGACCCAGTACTTC. The chain is built from TRBV7-2 and TRBJ2-5; D possibly corresponds to TRBD2 (6 bases). The V end was cut by 5 bases, the J end by 5 bases, with 15 bases between. CDR1 and CDR2 (germline): SGHTA, FQGNSA. The CDR3 has 14 residues.